Described below is a single T cell receptor (beta chain) sequence and its context. The antigen is undetermined. This entry belongs to a study of blood T cells in healthy people across ages. Study-level points and caveats: CMV status of donors was not determined, possibly confounding expanded clonotype changes.

Per germline, CDR1 SGHTA and CDR2 FQGNSA. V was clipped by 3 bases and J by 5 bases, with 10 bases between them. The CDR3 runs to 13 residues. Then a second PCR, running about 7 to 11 cycles, was carried out with a sample-barcoded 5' primer and a J-beta primer mix. Using its own MiXCR run on the 5' RACE reads, TCRdb lists one record per CDR3 protein. Of about 1.8 million distinct CDR3 sequences in the sample, around 48% were seen once. This clonotype originated in a woman aged 40 to 50 in good health. The gene calls are TRBV7-2 and TRBJ1-2, with D perhaps TRBD1 (5 bases). Sequenced sample: blood. CDR3 protein: CASSLGLLYGYTF. Written as DNA, the CDR3 is TGTGCCAGCAGCTTGGGACTGCTTTATGGCTACACCTTC.